The 8 T cell receptor beta chains below come from one sample, sequenced in a study of blood T cells in healthy people across ages. A J-beta primer mix and a sample-barcoded 5' primer were used in a second PCR of roughly 7 to 12 cycles. Each CDR3 protein is one row after TCRdb ran MiXCR on the 5' RACE reads. Of about 1.5 million distinct CDR3 sequences listed, roughly 43% are singletons. Input material: blood. The receptors derive from a woman aged 18-29 years in good health.

In its sample, this clonotype was seen a few times. The chain couples TRBV2 to TRBJ2-3; the D call may be TRBD1 or TRBD2 (5 bases each). CDR1 and CDR2 (germline): SNHLY, FYNNEI. V lost 3 bases, J lost 14 bases, and 12 bases lay in between. This CDR3 has 11 residues. The CDR3, as DNA: TGTGCCAGCAGTGACTCCGGGGCTCGGTATTTT. Translated, it gives CASSDSGARYF.

The V gene is TRBV6-2 or TRBV6-3, the J gene TRBJ1-1; D ambiguous. Germline V gene data show CDR1 as MNHEY and CDR2 as SVGEGT. The CDR3 length is 12 residues. V dropped 7 bases and J dropped 1 base, with 7 bases sitting between them. The chain's CDR3 is CASNNGNTEAFF. The DNA for the CDR3 is TGTGCCAGCAATAATGGGAACACTGAAGCTTTCTTT.

This clonotype was picked up a small number of times. The chain links TRBV2 to TRBJ2-7; 12 bases agree with TRBD2. Germline CDR1 SNHLY, CDR2 FYNNEI. Unmatched junction bases numbered 5, after V lost 6 bases and J lost 2 bases. The CDR3 is 15 amino acids. The CDR3 here is CASSTLAGGAYEQYF. CDR3 DNA: TGTGCCAGCAGCACCCTAGCGGGGGGGGCCTACGAGCAGTACTTC.

The gene calls are TRBV4-1 and TRBJ1-2; maybe TRBD1 (6 bases). This CDR3 comprises 13 residues. V lost 0 bases and J 8 bases, leaving 10 bases between the germline ends. Germline CDR1 MGHRA, CDR2 YSYEKL. CDR3 in DNA: TGCGCCAGCAGCCAAGATAGGGGGACCGGCTACACCTTC. This encodes CASSQDRGTGYTF.

The chain links TRBV9 to TRBJ2-7, with D maybe TRBD2 (6 bases). The CDR3 covers 13 residues. Trimming took off 8 bases at V and 5 bases at J, with 17 bases between the two ends. Germline V lookup: CDR1 SGDLS, CDR2 YYNGEE. The CDR3 DNA is TGTGCCAGTCAGAAAAATACGGGAGACGAGCAGTACTTC. Its protein is CASQKNTGDEQYF.

The genes are TRBV28 and TRBJ2-7; the D gene is possibly TRBD1 (6 bases). With 3 bases removed from V and 3 bases from J, the gap between germline ends came to 12 bases. This CDR3 is built from 14 residues. In germline, CDR1 is MDHEN, CDR2 SYDVKM. The CDR3 here is CASSFHHRDYEQYF. CDR3 in DNA: TGTGCCAGCAGTTTTCATCACAGGGACTACGAGCAGTACTTC. The full variable domain, completed using reference TRBV28 and TRBJ2-7, is DVKVTQSSRYLVKRTGEKVFLECVQDMDHENMFWYRQDPGLGLRLIYFSYDVKMKEKGDIPEGYSVSREKKERFSLILESASTNQTSMYLCASSFHHRDYEQYFGPGTRLTVT.

This clonotype turned up a few times. The V call is TRBV20-1, the J call TRBJ2-7, with 14 bases matching TRBD2. This CDR3 region has 13 residues. V was pared by 7 bases and J by 6 bases, with 5 bases of the junction left unmatched. CDR1 is DFQATT, CDR2 SNEGSKA, per germline (reference sequence). CDR3: CSGAGLAGVEQYF. DNA for the CDR3: TGCAGTGGGGCGGGACTAGCGGGAGTCGAGCAGTACTTC.

The chain uses TRBV29-1 and TRBJ2-7, with a possible D match to TRBD1 (6 bases). Gene TRBJ2-5 matches the end of the DNA better, so the J call may be wrong. Per germline, CDR1 SQVTM and CDR2 ANQGSEA. The CDR3 sequence is 14 residues long. CDR3 bases: TGCAGCATGTCCGGGGACACCGTTCAAGAGACCCAGTACTTC. It translates to CSMSGDTVQETQYF.